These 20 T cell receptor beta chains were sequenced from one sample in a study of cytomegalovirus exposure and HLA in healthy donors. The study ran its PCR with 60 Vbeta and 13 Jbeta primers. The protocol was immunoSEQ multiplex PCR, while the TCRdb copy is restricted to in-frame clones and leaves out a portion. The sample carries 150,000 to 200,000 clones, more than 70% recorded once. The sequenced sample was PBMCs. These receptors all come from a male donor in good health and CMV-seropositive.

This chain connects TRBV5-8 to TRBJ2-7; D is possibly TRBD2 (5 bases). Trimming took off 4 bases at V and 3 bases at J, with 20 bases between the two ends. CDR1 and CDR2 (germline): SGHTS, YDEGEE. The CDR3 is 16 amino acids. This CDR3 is CASSEGGERIFYEQYF. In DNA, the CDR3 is TGTGCCAGCAGCGAGGGTGGGGAGCGGATTTTCTACGAGCAGTACTTC.

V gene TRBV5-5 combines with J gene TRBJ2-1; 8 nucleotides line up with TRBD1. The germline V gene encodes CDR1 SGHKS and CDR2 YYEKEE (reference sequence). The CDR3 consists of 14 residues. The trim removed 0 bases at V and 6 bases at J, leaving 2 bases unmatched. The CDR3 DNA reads TGTGCCAGCAGCTTGGAGGGGACAGGCAATGAGCAGTTCTTC. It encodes CASSLEGTGNEQFF.

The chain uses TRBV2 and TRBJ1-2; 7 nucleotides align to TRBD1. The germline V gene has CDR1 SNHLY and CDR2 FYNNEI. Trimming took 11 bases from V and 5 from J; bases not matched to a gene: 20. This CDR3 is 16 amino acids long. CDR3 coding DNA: TGTGCCTTACCCACCTCCGGGACAGTTCCCGGATATGGCTACACCTTC. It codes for CALPTSGTVPGYGYTF.

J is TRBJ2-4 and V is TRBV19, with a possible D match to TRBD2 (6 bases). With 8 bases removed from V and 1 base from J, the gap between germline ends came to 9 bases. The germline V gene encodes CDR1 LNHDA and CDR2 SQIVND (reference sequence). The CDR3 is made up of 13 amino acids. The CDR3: CASAGGAKNIQYF. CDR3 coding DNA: TGTGCCAGTGCCGGAGGGGCCAAAAACATTCAGTACTTC.

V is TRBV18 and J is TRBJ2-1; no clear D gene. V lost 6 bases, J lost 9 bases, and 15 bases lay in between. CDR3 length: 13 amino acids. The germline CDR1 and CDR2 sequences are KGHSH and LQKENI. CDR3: CASSPTQVAEQFF. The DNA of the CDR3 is TGTGCCAGCTCCCCCACGCAGGTCGCTGAGCAGTTCTTC.

In nucleotides, the CDR3 is TGTGCCAGCAGCCCGGAAGATCTAGGACAGATTTACCACGAGCAGTACTTC. Translated: CASSPEDLGQIYHEQYF. This chain uses TRBV7-9 with TRBJ2-7, with D perhaps matching TRBD1 (6 bases). The V and J ends lost 5 bases and 5 bases respectively, with 25 bases between them. This CDR3 has 17 amino acids. Germline V gene lookup returns CDR1 SEHNR and CDR2 FQNEAQ (reference sequence).

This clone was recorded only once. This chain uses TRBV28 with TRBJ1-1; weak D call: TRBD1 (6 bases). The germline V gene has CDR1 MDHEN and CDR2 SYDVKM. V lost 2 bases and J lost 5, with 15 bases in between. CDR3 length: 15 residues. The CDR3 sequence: CASSLQEGGRTEAFF. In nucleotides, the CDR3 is TGTGCCAGCAGTTTACAGGAAGGGGGACGAACTGAAGCTTTCTTT. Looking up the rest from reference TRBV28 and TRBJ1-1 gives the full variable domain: DVKVTQSSRYLVKRTGEKVFLECVQDMDHENMFWYRQDPGLGLRLIYFSYDVKMKEKGDIPEGYSVSREKKERFSLILESASTNQTSMYLCASSLQEGGRTEAFFGQGTRLTVV.

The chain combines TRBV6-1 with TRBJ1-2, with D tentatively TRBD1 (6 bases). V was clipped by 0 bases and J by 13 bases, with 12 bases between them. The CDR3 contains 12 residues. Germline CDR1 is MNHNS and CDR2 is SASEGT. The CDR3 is CASSEADRIVTF. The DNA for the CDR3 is TGTGCCAGCAGTGAAGCAGACAGGATAGTCACCTTC.

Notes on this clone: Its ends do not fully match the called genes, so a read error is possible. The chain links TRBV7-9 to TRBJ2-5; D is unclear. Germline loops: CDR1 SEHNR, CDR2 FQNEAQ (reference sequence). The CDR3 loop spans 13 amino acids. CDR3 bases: TGTTCCAGCAGCTTTGGTCCCGAGGAGACCCAGTACTTC. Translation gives CSSSFGPEETQYF.

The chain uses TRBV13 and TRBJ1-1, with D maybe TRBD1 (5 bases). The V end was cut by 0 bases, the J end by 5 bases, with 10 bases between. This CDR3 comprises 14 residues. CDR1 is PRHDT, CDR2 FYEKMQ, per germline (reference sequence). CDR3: CASSLGWGRTEAFF. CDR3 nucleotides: TGTGCCAGCAGCTTAGGGTGGGGGAGGACTGAAGCTTTCTTT.

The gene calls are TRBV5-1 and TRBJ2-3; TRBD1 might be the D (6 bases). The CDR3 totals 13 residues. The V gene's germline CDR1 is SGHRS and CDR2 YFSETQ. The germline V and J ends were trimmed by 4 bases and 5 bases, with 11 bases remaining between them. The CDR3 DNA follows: TGCGCCAGCAGCGGTTTCAGGGGAGATACGCAGTATTTT. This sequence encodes CASSGFRGDTQYF.

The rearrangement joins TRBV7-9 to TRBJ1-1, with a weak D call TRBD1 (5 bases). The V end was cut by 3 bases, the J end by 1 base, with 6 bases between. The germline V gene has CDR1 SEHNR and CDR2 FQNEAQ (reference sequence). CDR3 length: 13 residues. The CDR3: CASSFQGNTEAFF. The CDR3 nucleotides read TGTGCCAGCAGCTTCCAGGGGAACACTGAAGCTTTCTTT.

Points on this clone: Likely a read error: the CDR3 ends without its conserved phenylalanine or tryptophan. This CDR3 reads CASILFSPLHL. In nucleotides, the CDR3 is TGTGCCAGCATCTTATTTTCACCCCTCCACTTG. This chain links TRBV5-8 with TRBJ1-6; D call uncertain. Per germline, CDR1 SGHTS and CDR2 YDEGEE. Trimming removed 6 bases from V and 9 bases from J, with 7 bases in between. The CDR3 sequence is 11 residues long.

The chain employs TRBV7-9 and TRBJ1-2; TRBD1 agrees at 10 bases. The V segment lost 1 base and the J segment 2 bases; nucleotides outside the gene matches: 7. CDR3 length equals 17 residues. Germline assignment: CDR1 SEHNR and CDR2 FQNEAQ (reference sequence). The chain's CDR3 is CASSLETGGFRNYGYTF. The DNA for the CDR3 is TGTGCCAGCAGCTTAGAGACAGGGGGCTTTAGGAACTATGGCTACACCTTC.

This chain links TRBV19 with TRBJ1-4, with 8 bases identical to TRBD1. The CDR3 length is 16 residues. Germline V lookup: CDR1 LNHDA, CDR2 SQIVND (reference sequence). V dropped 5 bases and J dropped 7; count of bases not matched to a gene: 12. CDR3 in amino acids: CASSRFGQGGSEKLFF. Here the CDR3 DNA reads TGTGCCAGTAGTCGATTCGGACAGGGAGGGAGTGAAAAACTGTTTTTT.

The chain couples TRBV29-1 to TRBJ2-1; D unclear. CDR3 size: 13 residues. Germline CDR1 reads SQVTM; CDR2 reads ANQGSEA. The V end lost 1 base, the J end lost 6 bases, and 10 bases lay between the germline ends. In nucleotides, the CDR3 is TGCAGCGTTGAAGCCCCGCGGAGCAATGAGCAGTTCTTC. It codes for CSVEAPRSNEQFF.

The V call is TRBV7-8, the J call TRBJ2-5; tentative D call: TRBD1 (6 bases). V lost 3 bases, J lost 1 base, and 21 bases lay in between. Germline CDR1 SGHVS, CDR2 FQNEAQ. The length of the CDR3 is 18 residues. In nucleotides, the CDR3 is TGTGCCAGCAGCTTTGGCAGGGGCAAATTTAATCCCCAAGAGACCCAGTACTTC. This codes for CASSFGRGKFNPQETQYF.

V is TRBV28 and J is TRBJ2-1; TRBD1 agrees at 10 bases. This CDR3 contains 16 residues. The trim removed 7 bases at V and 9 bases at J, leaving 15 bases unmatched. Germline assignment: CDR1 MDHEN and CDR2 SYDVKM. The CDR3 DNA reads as TGTGCCAGCACTCCTCTAGGGACAGGGGTCATCAGTGAGCAGTTCTTC. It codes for CASTPLGTGVISEQFF.

The CDR3 loop reads CASRSAGELFF. Here the CDR3 DNA reads TGTGCCAGCAGGTCCGCCGGGGAGCTGTTTTTT. The chain links TRBV6-5 to TRBJ2-2; no reliable D call. This CDR3 has 11 amino acids. Germline CDR1 MNHEY, CDR2 SVGAGI. V dropped 6 bases and J dropped 6 bases, with 5 bases sitting between them.

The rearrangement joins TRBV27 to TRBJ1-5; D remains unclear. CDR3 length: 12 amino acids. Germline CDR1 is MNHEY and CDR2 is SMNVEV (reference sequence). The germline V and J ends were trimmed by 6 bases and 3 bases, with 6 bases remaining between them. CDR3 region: CASSPHNQPQHF. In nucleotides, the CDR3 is TGTGCCAGCAGCCCCCACAATCAGCCCCAGCATTTT.